The entry below describes one T cell receptor beta chain. This record comes from a study of blood T cell repertoires in COVID-19. For the study at large: Acute and convalescent COVID-19 specimens originated in the United States, Italy and Spain. Nucleic acid was either cDNA or gDNA, and it came from T cells, B-cell-depleted T cells, or PBMCs.

In the original workflow: Estimation of nucleated cell counts was performed using reference gene primer amplification. The method was immunoSEQ multiplex PCR; TCRdb's version includes in-frame clones alone and lacks a portion of them. V, J and clone size are those of that table, while D and trimming were read from the DNA. The sample shows some 52,000 clones, around four fifths of them seen only once. Germline V gene data show CDR1 as MNHEY and CDR2 as SVGAGI. The CDR3 spans 13 residues. The ends were cut back, 6 bases at V and 5 bases at J, with 13 bases in the middle. Sequencing was done on a sample of peripheral blood. J is TRBJ1-1 and V is TRBV6-5; D not certain. The origin of this receptor is a man aged 45-60 years with acute or convalescent COVID-19. The CDR3 nucleotides are TGTGCCAGCAGCCCAACTGAGTCAACTGAAGCTTTCTTT. It translates to CASSPTESTEAFF.